This entry is about one T cell receptor beta chain. V shed 10 bases, J shed 1 base, and the junction held 3 bases outside the gene matches. Germline assignment: CDR1 ENHRY and CDR2 SYGVKD. The CDR3 length is 13 residues. Method: immunoSEQ multiplex PCR; TCRdb's copy keeps in-frame clones and lacks some. Of 65,000 to 85,000 clones in the sample, around 90% are singletons; the top ten hold almost 0.3%. The sample comes from a study of T cell changes during pregnancy in multiple sclerosis. The chain carries TRBV10-3 and TRBJ2-3; 9 positions agree with TRBD2. The sequence was collected from a female donor with multiple sclerosis, enrolled in a pregnancy study. Sample: CD4+ T cells from peripheral blood mononuclear cells, taken after pregnancy. CDR3 coding DNA: TGTGCCACGCGGACTAGCGGCACAGATACGCAGTATTTT. Translated: CATRTSGTDTQYF.